This record looks at one T cell receptor beta chain sequence and its context. Its matching antigen is unknown. This sample was included in a study of cytomegalovirus exposure and HLA in healthy donors. Overall study: Both the 100 to 150 validation repertoires and the approximately 700 first-cohort repertoires used the same platform, as reported by a later analysis.

General observations from the study: The study put under 200 TCR beta chains on its list as cytomegalovirus-associated. The classifier reportedly diagnosed cytomegalovirus status with high sensitivity and specificity. One later analysis, an examination of the 120 validation repertoires, found that first-cohort TCR clusters tended to co-occur in them.

CDR1 and CDR2 from the germline V gene are SGHNT and YYREEE (reference sequence). This CDR3 comprises 18 residues. Unmatched junction bases numbered 16, after V lost 5 bases and J lost 6 bases. Assay: immunoSEQ multiplex PCR; the TCRdb copy retains only in-frame clones and omits some. This table has roughly 150,000 clones, approximately 89% appearing once. Sequences were obtained from PBMCs. The chain employs TRBV5-4 and TRBJ2-3, with 12 bases matching TRBD2. The sequence was collected from a man between 18 and 29 years old in good health and CMV-seronegative. CDR3 protein: CASRPGTSGSAPGDTQYF. The CDR3 coding sequence is TGTGCCAGCAGACCCGGGACTAGCGGGTCCGCCCCTGGGGATACGCAGTATTTT.